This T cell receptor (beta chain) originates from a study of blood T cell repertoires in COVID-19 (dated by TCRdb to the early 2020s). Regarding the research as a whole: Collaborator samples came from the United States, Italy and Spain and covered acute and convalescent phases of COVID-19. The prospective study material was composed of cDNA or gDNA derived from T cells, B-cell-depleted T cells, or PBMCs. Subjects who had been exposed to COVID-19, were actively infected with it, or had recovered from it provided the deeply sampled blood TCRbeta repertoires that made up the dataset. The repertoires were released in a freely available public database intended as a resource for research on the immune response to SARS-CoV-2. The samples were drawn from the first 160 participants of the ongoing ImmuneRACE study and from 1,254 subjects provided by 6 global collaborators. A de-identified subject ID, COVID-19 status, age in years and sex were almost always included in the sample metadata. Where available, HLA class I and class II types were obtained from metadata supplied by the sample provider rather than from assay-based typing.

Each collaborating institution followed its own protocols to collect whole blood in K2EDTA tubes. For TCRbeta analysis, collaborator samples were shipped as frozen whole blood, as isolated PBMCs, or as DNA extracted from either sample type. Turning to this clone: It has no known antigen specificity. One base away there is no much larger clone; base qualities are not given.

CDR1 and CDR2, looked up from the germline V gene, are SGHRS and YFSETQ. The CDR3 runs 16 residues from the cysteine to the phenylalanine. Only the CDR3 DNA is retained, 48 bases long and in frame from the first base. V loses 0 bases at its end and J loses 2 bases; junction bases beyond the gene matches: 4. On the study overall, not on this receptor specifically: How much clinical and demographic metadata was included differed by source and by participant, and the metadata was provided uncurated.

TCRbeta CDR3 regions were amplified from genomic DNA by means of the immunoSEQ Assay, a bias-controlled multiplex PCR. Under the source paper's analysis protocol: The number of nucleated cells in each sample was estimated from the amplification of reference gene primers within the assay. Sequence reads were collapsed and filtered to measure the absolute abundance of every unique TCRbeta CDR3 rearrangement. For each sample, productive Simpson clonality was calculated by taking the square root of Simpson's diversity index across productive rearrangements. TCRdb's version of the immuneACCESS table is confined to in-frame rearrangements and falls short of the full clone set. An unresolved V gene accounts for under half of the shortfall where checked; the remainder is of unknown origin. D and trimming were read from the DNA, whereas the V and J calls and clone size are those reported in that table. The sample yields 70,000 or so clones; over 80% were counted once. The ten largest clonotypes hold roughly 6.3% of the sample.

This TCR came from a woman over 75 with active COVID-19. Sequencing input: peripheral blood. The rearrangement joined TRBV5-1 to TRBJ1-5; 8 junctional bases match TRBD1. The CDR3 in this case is CASSLGATGGNQPQHF. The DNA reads TGCGCCAGCAGCTTGGGTGCGACAGGGGGCAATCAGCCCCAGCATTTT. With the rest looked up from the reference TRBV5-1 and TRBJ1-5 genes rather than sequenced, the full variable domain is KAGVTQTPRYLIKTRGQQVTLSCSPISGHRSVSWYQQTPGQGLQFLFEYFSETQRNKGNFPGRFSGRQFSNSRSEMNVSTLELGDSALYLCASSLGATGGNQPQHFGDGTRLSIL.